These 6 T cell receptor beta chains share one sample of origin, sequenced in a study of shared clonotypes between healthy human individuals. Naive CD8 populations comprised CD45RO-negative cells positively selected for CCR7, excluding terminally differentiated effector memory CD45RA+ cells. TCRdb's table, derived via immunoSEQ multiplex PCR, lists solely in-frame clones and lacks some. The sample contains around 1.9 million clones, 85% to 95% of which appear only once. The sample was naive CD8+ T cells from PBMCs. Receptor source: a young man in good health. Some clones in this sample may be carry-over from other donors' samples.

The chain joins TRBV5-6 to TRBJ1-1; maybe TRBD1 (5 bases). This CDR3 has 14 residues. Trimming left V 0 bases short and J 1 base short, with 7 bases between. Germline CDR1 SGHDT, CDR2 YYEEEE. CDR3 loop: CASSLARANTEAFF. The CDR3 region has the DNA TGTGCCAGCAGCTTGGCCAGGGCGAACACTGAAGCTTTCTTT.

The genes are TRBV7-6 and TRBJ2-1; D is unresolved. Per the germline V gene, CDR1 is SGHVS and CDR2 is FNYEAQ. The CDR3 covers 12 residues. Trimming removed 9 bases at V and 8 bases at J, with 14 bases between. The CDR3 here is CASGPGFHEQFF. The CDR3 DNA sequence: TGTGCCAGTGGGCCCGGTTTCCATGAGCAGTTCTTC.

On this clone itself: Germline and junction disagree at one end, which may indicate a read error. Other DNA sequences in this sample translate to the same CDR3. The J gene is TRBJ1-4, the V gene TRBV28; D remains unclear. This CDR3 has 15 amino acids. In germline, CDR1 is MDHEN, CDR2 SYDVKM. This CDR3 is CASSSPRPTDEKLFF. DNA of the CDR3: TGTGCCAGCAGTTCCCCGCGGCCGACGGATGAAAAACTGTTTTTC.

The table lists this clone with a count of one. J is TRBJ1-2 and V is TRBV4-1; no definite D call. The CDR3 sequence is 13 residues long. V was pared by 1 base and J by 3 bases, with 6 bases between. The germline V gene encodes CDR1 MGHRA and CDR2 YSYEKL. CDR3 residues: CASSQGLDYGYTF. In DNA, the CDR3 is TGCGCCAGCAGCCAAGGGCTTGACTATGGCTACACCTTC.

The CDR3 loop is CASSVVDRGVDGYTF. In DNA form, the CDR3 reads TGTGCCAGCAGCGTAGTTGACAGGGGCGTTGATGGCTACACCTTC. The rearrangement uses TRBV6-1 and TRBJ1-2; the match to TRBD1 covers 8 bases. Germline V gene data show CDR1 as MNHNS and CDR2 as SASEGT. The junction had 12 bases not matched to a gene; V was cut back by 6 bases and J by 6 bases. This CDR3 comprises 15 residues.

This rearrangement joins TRBV7-9 to TRBJ2-2; 8 bases agree with TRBD1. CDR1 and CDR2 from the germline V gene are SEHNR and FQNEAQ (reference sequence). The CDR3 contains 16 residues. V lost 5 bases and J lost 4; bases outside the gene matches: 9. The CDR3 DNA sequence: TGTGCCAGCAGCCCCAGGGACAGGAGATCCACCGGGGAGCTGTTTTTT. This translates into CASSPRDRRSTGELFF.